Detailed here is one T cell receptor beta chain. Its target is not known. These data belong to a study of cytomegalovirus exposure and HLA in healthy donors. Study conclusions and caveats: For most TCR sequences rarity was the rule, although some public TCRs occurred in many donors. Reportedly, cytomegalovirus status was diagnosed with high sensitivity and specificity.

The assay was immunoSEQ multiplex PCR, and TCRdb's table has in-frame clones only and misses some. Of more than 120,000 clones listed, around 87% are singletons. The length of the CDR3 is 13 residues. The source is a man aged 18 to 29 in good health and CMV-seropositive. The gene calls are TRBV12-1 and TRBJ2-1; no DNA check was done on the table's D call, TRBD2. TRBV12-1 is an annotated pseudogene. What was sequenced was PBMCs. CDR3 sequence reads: CASSFSEGLEQFF. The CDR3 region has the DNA TGTGCCAGCAGCTTTTCTGAGGGTCTTGAGCAGTTCTTC.